One T cell receptor beta chain is described in this entry. This record comes from a study of cytomegalovirus exposure and HLA in healthy donors. Both 60 Vbeta primers and 13 Jbeta primers went into the PCR. Per the authors' pipeline: An analysis that came later counted tens of millions of unique TCR beta chains, 10 million to 11 million shared. Clones were sequenced by immunoSEQ multiplex PCR, and TCRdb holds only the in-frame ones, with some missing. Clone size and V and J calls were adopted from that table, with D and trimming inferred from the DNA. The data show about 31,000 clones, roughly 44% seen once. This CDR3 has 15 amino acids. Germline CDR1 SGHTA, CDR2 FQGNSA. Trimming removed 2 bases from V and 7 bases from J; junction bases left unmatched: 8.

This receptor was taken from a woman aged 50 to 60 in good health and CMV-seronegative. The sequenced sample consisted of PBMCs. The V and J genes are TRBV7-2 and TRBJ1-2, with 9 positions matching TRBD1. CDR3 amino acids: CASSLYNRGPSGYTF. CDR3 sequence (DNA): TGTGCCAGCAGCTTATATAACAGGGGGCCTAGTGGCTACACCTTC.